A few counts support the clone carrying this T cell receptor beta chain. Its antigen is not known. Sample-barcoded 5' priming and a J-beta primer mix drove a second PCR of roughly 6 to 12 cycles. A template-switch adaptor that had 12 random nucleotides put a tag on each cDNA molecule. Each CDR3 protein is one row after TCRdb ran MiXCR on the 5' RACE reads. The table includes 790,000 or so distinct CDR3 sequences, about 45% detected once. The data belong to a study of blood T cells in healthy people across ages. The CDR3 runs 18 residues. The germline V and J ends were trimmed by 3 bases and 0 bases, with 18 bases remaining between them. Germline loops: CDR1 MGHRA, CDR2 YSYEKL. Findings of the study overall: The lack of PBMC sorting stopped any conclusive naive versus antigen-experienced comparison.

The amount of total RNA extracted per sample was at least 5.5 micrograms. The chain combines TRBV4-1 with TRBJ1-5; D may be TRBD1 (6 bases). The sequenced material came from blood. This sequence was found in a man at least 80 years old in good health. CDR3 nucleotides: TGCGCCAGCAGCCACCCCATCAACCGACAGGATAGCAATCAGCCCCAGCATTTT. Translated: CASSHPINRQDSNQPQHF.